A single sample gave rise to the 27 T cell receptor beta chains below, sequenced in a study of human T cells and chemical hapten exposure. The time point is: patch test 3, about 24 weeks after DPC sensitization. Treatment in this sample: therapeutic diphenylcyclopropenone sensitization with weekly scalp DPC. TCRdb reprocessed the RACE reads with MiXCR, giving one entry per CDR3 protein. The sample includes 190,000 or so distinct CDR3 sequences, approximately 24% of them seen just once. The source material was whole blood, sampled in connection with sensitization to the hapten diphenylcyclopropenone (DPC). Receptors originate from a woman in her 40s with alopecia areata. Some clones in this sample may be carry-over from other donors' samples.

This clonotype was observed a handful of times. The chain couples TRBV12-3 or TRBV12-4 to TRBJ2-1; 7 nucleotides match TRBD2. There are 12 residues in the CDR3. V dropped 1 base and J dropped 10; count of bases not matched to a gene: 1. CDR3: CASSLGGGEQFF. CDR3 coding DNA: TGTGCCAGCAGTTTAGGGGGAGGGGAGCAGTTCTTC.

The chain has TRBV9 and TRBJ2-5; D is unclear. The CDR3 is 15 residues long. The V and J ends lost 0 bases and 5 bases respectively, with 14 bases between them. Germline values: CDR1 SGDLS, CDR2 YYNGEE. This chain's CDR3 is CASSVGRAFGETQYF. DNA of the CDR3: TGTGCCAGCAGCGTAGGCCGAGCTTTTGGGGAGACCCAGTACTTC.

This chain connects TRBV6-5 to TRBJ2-1; D unresolved. This CDR3 spans 16 amino acids. The V and J ends lost 2 bases and 7 bases respectively, with 18 bases between them. Germline values: CDR1 MNHEY, CDR2 SVGAGI. The chain's CDR3 is CASSYESETQINEQFF. The CDR3 nucleotides read TGTGCCAGCAGTTACGAGTCCGAGACTCAGATAAATGAGCAGTTCTTC.

The CDR3 sequence is CASSSGGRSYTGELFF. CDR3 nucleotides: TGTGCCAGTAGTTCCGGTGGCAGGTCGTACACCGGGGAGCTGTTTTTT. V is TRBV19 and J is TRBJ2-2; D is unresolved. The CDR3 is 16 amino acids. Germline CDR1 is LNHDA and CDR2 is SQIVND (reference sequence). The V gene lost 5 bases and the J gene lost 3 bases, with 16 bases spanning the gap.

This clonotype was found a few times. The chain recombines TRBV7-9 with TRBJ2-5; D not resolved. In germline, CDR1 is SEHNR, CDR2 FQNEAQ (reference sequence). The V end was cut by 1 base, the J end by 2 bases, with 14 bases between. This CDR3 region has 16 residues. The CDR3 loop is CASSLVARSGQETQYF. The CDR3 DNA follows: TGTGCCAGCAGCTTAGTTGCTAGATCCGGTCAAGAGACCCAGTACTTC. Variable domain in full (rest from reference TRBV7-9 and TRBJ2-5): DTGVSQNPRHKITKRGQNVTFRCDPISEHNRLYWYRQTLGQGPEFLTYFQNEAQLEKSRLLSDRFSAERPKGSFSTLEIQRTEQGDSAMYLCASSLVARSGQETQYFGPGTRLLVL.

This clonotype has only one observation. The V and J genes are TRBV13 and TRBJ2-1; no definite D call. The CDR3 has 12 amino acids. Germline assignment: CDR1 PRHDT and CDR2 FYEKMQ (reference sequence). The V end was cut by 5 bases, the J end by 0 bases, with 2 bases between. The CDR3 protein is CASSGSYNEQFF. The CDR3 DNA is TGTGCCAGCAGCGGCTCCTACAATGAGCAGTTCTTC.

CDR3 bases: TGCGCCAGCAGCCAAGGATCTAGCGGGAGTGCCCATGAGCAGTTCTTC. Protein: CASSQGSSGSAHEQFF. The chain combines TRBV4-3 with TRBJ2-1, with 10 bases lining up with TRBD2. The CDR3 length is 16 residues. The junction had 8 bases not matched to a gene; V was cut back by 1 base and J by 8 bases. Germline V gene lookup returns CDR1 LGHNA and CDR2 YSLEER.

The J gene is TRBJ2-3, the V gene TRBV5-1, with TRBD2 matching 7 bases. Germline V gene sequence: CDR1 SGHRS, CDR2 YFSETQ. Germline trimming cut 0 bases from V and 4 bases from J; bases unmatched to any gene: 2. CDR3 length: 14 amino acids. CDR3 amino acids: CASSLGGRPDTQYF. As DNA, the CDR3 is TGCGCCAGCAGCTTGGGCGGGAGACCAGATACGCAGTATTTT.

The chain employs TRBV5-1 and TRBJ2-3; 7 positions agree with TRBD2. From germline, CDR1 is SGHRS and CDR2 YFSETQ. V lost 5 bases to trimming and J lost 5 bases; unmatched junction nucleotides: 2. The CDR3 contains 12 residues. The CDR3 sequence is CASRAGEDTQYF. CDR3 coding DNA: TGCGCCAGCAGGGCGGGAGAAGATACGCAGTATTTT.

This clonotype was seen ten or more times. The CDR3 DNA is TGCAGCGCTAAGACTAGCGCCTTCGGGGTCCTCAACAATGAGCAGTTCTTC. Amino acid sequence: CSAKTSAFGVLNNEQFF. This sequence joins TRBV29-1 and TRBJ2-1; 8 nucleotides agree with TRBD2. This CDR3 contains 17 residues. Per the germline V gene, CDR1 is SQVTM and CDR2 is ANQGSEA. J lost 5 bases, V lost 7 bases, and 19 bases had no gene match.

This clonotype was seen a few times. The V and J genes are TRBV20-1 and TRBJ2-7; unclear D gene. The CDR3 contains 14 residues. CDR1 is DFQATT, CDR2 SNEGSKA, per germline (reference sequence). Trimming took 5 bases from V and 0 from J, leaving 14 bases between them. CDR3 sequence reads: CSAQGLINSYEQYF. The CDR3 bases are TGCAGTGCTCAAGGGTTGATCAACTCCTACGAGCAGTACTTC.

This clonotype was seen a few times. V and J are TRBV10-3 and TRBJ1-2; D remains ambiguous. V was shortened by 0 bases and J by 2 bases, with 7 bases between the two germline ends. The CDR3 consists of 14 residues. From germline, CDR1 is ENHRY and CDR2 SYGVKD. For the CDR3, the DNA is TGTGCCATCAGTGAGTCGTCGGGGAACTATGGCTACACCTTC. It codes for CAISESSGNYGYTF.

Ten or more counts support this clonotype. The junction departs from germline at one end; a sequencing error may be responsible. V usage is TRBV27 and J usage is TRBJ1-5; D is unresolved. The CDR3 length is 15 residues. Looked up from germline, CDR1 is MNHEY and CDR2 is SMNVEV (reference sequence). DNA for the CDR3: TGTGCCAGCAGTTTAAGGCGGCCTAGCGATCAGCCCCAGCATTTT. Translation: CASSLRRPSDQPQHF.

The V call is TRBV29-1, the J call TRBJ2-2; D might be TRBD1 (6 bases). CDR1 SQVTM and CDR2 ANQGSEA come from the germline V gene. V lost 4 bases and J 3 bases, leaving 12 bases between the germline ends. CDR3 size: 14 residues. The DNA of the CDR3 is TGCAGCGTTGGAAGGACAGTTGACACCGGGGAGCTGTTTTTT. Amino acids: CSVGRTVDTGELFF.

The gene calls are TRBV7-2 and TRBJ2-2, with 13 positions matching TRBD2. The CDR3 contains 18 residues. The germline CDR1 and CDR2 sequences are SGHTA and FQGNSA. Trimming at V came to 5 bases and at J to 3 bases, leaving 9 bases not matched to a gene. CDR3 protein: CASSTYPGLAGDTGELFF. The CDR3, as DNA: TGTGCCAGCAGCACTTACCCCGGACTAGCGGGAGACACCGGGGAGCTGTTTTTT.

This clonotype has a handful of counts. V usage is TRBV12-3 or TRBV12-4 and J usage is TRBJ1-5, with 7 bases aligning to TRBD1. Trimming at V came to 1 base and at J to 4 bases, leaving 4 bases not matched to a gene. This CDR3 is built from 15 residues. The chain's CDR3 is CASSLVQGGNQPQHF. The DNA of the CDR3 is TGTGCCAGCAGTTTAGTGCAGGGGGGAAATCAGCCCCAGCATTTT.

A few counts support this clonotype. This rearrangement joins TRBV20-1 to TRBJ2-1; 10 positions agree with TRBD2. The CDR3 loop spans 15 amino acids. Germline assignment: CDR1 DFQATT and CDR2 SNEGSKA (reference sequence). CDR3 coding DNA: TGCAGCCTTACCCGGGCTAGCGGGGGAAGGGATGAGCAGTTCTTC. It encodes CSLTRASGGRDEQFF.

The rearrangement uses TRBV4-3 and TRBJ2-3; D is possibly TRBD2 (5 bases). With 0 bases removed from V and 4 bases from J, the gap between germline ends came to 20 bases. The CDR3 runs 18 residues. CDR1 is LGHNA and CDR2 is YSLEER in the germline V gene. CDR3 loop: CASSQDEPLAGRSDTQYF. The CDR3 DNA follows: TGCGCCAGCAGCCAAGACGAACCTTTGGCGGGTCGATCAGATACGCAGTATTTT.

The V gene is TRBV28, the J gene TRBJ1-2, with 7 bases lining up with TRBD1. CDR1 and CDR2 from the germline V gene are MDHEN and SYDVKM. With 5 bases clipped from V and 3 bases from J, the junction kept 6 bases outside the gene matches. The length of the CDR3 is 14 residues. CDR3: CASSPLGQYYGYTF. The CDR3 coding sequence is TGTGCCAGCAGTCCCCTGGGACAGTACTATGGCTACACCTTC.

In this sample, this clonotype turned up once. The chain carries TRBV5-1 and TRBJ2-5, with 16 bases matching TRBD2. Germline CDR1 is SGHRS and CDR2 is YFSETQ. The ends lost 0 bases at V and 4 bases at J; junction bases unmatched: 6. The CDR3 totals 18 residues. CDR3 DNA sequence: TGCGCCAGCAGCTTGGCAGGGACTAGCGGGAGGGCCGGAGAGACCCAGTACTTC. Translated, it gives CASSLAGTSGRAGETQYF.

This clonotype showed up just a few times. The CDR3 loop is CASSYLGQAWGEQYF. CDR3 bases: TGTGCCAGCAGTTACCTCGGACAGGCCTGGGGTGAGCAGTACTTC. The chain links TRBV6-2 or TRBV6-3 to TRBJ2-7; 7 bases agree with TRBD1. V trimming: 2 bases; J trimming: 7 bases; junction bases outside the gene matches: 11. The CDR3 extends over 15 amino acids. Looked up from germline, CDR1 is MNHEY and CDR2 is SVGEGT.

This clonotype was found many times. The rearrangement links TRBV6-6 to TRBJ2-1; D remains ambiguous. The V end was cut by 6 bases, the J end by 4 bases, with 10 bases between. This CDR3 has 13 amino acids. The germline V gene has CDR1 MNHNY and CDR2 SVGAGI (reference sequence). The CDR3 region is CASSLPPYNEQFF. DNA of the CDR3: TGTGCCAGCAGCCTACCCCCTTACAATGAGCAGTTCTTC.

The chain joins TRBV2 to TRBJ1-4, with a weak D call TRBD1 (5 bases). V lost 4 bases to trimming and J lost 8 bases, with 14 bases between them. CDR3 length: 14 residues. Germline loops: CDR1 SNHLY, CDR2 FYNNEI. The CDR3 region has the DNA TGTGCCAGCAGTGGAGACAGCGGACGGGAAAAACTGTTTTTT. Amino acid sequence: CASSGDSGREKLFF.

V usage is TRBV24-1 and J usage is TRBJ2-7, with D unresolved. This CDR3 region has 14 residues. The V end lost 4 bases, the J end lost 8 bases, and 17 bases lay between the germline ends. Germline CDR1 is KGHDR and CDR2 is SFDVKD. DNA for the CDR3: TGTGCCACCAGTGACCCCCGGGCATCCGAAAAGCAGTACTTC. Amino acids: CATSDPRASEKQYF.

In this sample, this clonotype turned up a few times. The chain carries TRBV5-6 and TRBJ1-1; 10 nucleotides line up with TRBD1. The ends lost 5 bases at V and 7 bases at J; junction bases unmatched: 8. Germline assignment: CDR1 SGHDT and CDR2 YYEEEE. The CDR3 loop spans 14 amino acids. The CDR3 spells CASSWDRGYGEAFF. The CDR3 DNA reads as TGTGCCAGCAGTTGGGACAGGGGCTATGGTGAAGCTTTCTTT.

This sequence joins TRBV5-1 and TRBJ2-7; 9 bases are a match to TRBD2. The CDR3 sequence is 15 residues long. The V and J ends lost 4 bases and 4 bases, in that order; junction bases with no gene match: 9. Germline V gene sequence: CDR1 SGHRS, CDR2 YFSETQ. For the CDR3, the DNA is TGCGCCAGCAGCCCGGGGGTAGCGGGAGTGTACGAGCAGTACTTC. The encoded protein is CASSPGVAGVYEQYF.

This sequence joins TRBV7-2 and TRBJ1-3; D is ambiguous. The CDR3 runs 14 residues. Looked up from germline, CDR1 is SGHTA and CDR2 is FQGNSA. Trimming took off 1 base at V and 0 bases at J, with 4 bases between the two ends. CDR3 sequence (DNA): TGTGCCAGCAGCTTAGACAGCTCTGGAAACACCATATATTTT. Encoded protein: CASSLDSSGNTIYF.